This T cell receptor beta chain was profiled in a study of shared clonotypes between healthy human individuals. The wider study: The composition of the donors was a couple of women and a few men aged 18 to 49.

Healthy and HIV-negative, the adult donors had no recent acute infections or vaccinations. Assay used: immunoSEQ multiplex PCR; TCRdb lists only in-frame clones, some missing. This table has fewer than 1.8 million clones, 97% to 99% appearing once. Study-level results: A limitation of the genetic and exposure-history diversity represented arose from few donors. Sampling was confined to blood; repertoires within tissues likely differ.

In the case of this clone: Its antigen is still unknown. An end of the junction does not agree with germline; a read error may underlie this.

The specimen was naive CD4+ T cells sorted from blood. Subset denoted: CD45RA+ positively selected. The sequence was collected from a man aged 25-45 years in good health.

The CDR3 reads CASSPRDSPTFHF. CDR3 DNA sequence: TGTGCCAGCAGCCCAAGGGACTCCCCGACTTTCCACTTC. The rearrangement joins TRBV5-4 to TRBJ2-7, with D possibly TRBD2 on 6 matching bases. The CDR3 runs to 13 residues. Germline loops: CDR1 SGHNT, CDR2 YYREEE (reference sequence).